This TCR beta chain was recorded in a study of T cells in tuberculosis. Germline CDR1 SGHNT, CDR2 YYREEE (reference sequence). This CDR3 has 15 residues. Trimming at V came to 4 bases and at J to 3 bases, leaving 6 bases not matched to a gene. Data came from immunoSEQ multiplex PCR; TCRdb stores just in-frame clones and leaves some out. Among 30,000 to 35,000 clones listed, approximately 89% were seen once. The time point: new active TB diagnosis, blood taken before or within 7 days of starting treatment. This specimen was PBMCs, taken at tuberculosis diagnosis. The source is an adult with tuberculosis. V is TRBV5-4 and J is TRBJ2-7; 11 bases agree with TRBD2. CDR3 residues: CASSPGTSGNYEQYV. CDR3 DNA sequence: TGTGCCAGCAGCCCCGGGACTAGCGGAAACTACGAGCAGTACGTC.